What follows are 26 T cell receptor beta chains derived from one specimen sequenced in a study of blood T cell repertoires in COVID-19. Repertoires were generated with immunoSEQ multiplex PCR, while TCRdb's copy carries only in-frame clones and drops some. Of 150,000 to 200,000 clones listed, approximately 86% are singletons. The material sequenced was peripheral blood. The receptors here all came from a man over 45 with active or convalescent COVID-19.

This CDR3 is CASVDSSYEQYF. Here the CDR3 DNA reads TGTGCCAGTGTCGACAGCTCCTACGAGCAGTACTTC. J is TRBJ2-7 and V is TRBV10-3; D possibly corresponds to TRBD1 (5 bases). This CDR3 is built from 12 residues. V was shortened by 10 bases and J by 0 bases, with 10 bases between the two germline ends. The germline V gene encodes CDR1 ENHRY and CDR2 SYGVKD.

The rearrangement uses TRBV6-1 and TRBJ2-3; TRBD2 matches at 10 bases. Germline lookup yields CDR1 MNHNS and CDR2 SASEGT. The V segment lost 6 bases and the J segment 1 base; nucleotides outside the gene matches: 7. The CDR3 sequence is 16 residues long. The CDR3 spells CASRELAGRRTDTQYF. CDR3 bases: TGTGCCAGCAGAGAACTAGCGGGGCGACGCACAGATACGCAGTATTTT.

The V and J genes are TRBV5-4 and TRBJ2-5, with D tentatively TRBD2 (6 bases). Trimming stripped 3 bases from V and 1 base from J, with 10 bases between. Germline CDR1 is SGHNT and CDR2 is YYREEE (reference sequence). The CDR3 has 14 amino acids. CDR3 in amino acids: CASSYGSGQETQYF. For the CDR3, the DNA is TGTGCCAGCAGCTACGGTAGCGGCCAAGAGACCCAGTACTTC.

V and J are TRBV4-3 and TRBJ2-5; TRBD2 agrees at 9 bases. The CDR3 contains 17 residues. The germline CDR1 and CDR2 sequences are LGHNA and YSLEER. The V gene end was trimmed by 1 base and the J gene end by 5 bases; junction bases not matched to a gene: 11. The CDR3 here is CASSQVSGGVSPETQYF. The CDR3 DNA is TGCGCCAGCAGCCAAGTTAGCGGGGGCGTCTCACCGGAGACCCAGTACTTC.

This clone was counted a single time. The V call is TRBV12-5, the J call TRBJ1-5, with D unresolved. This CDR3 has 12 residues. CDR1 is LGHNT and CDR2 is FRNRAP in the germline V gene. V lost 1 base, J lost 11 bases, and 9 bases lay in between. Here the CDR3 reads CASGLADKAQHF. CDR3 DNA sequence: TGTGCTAGTGGTTTGGCCGACAAGGCCCAGCATTTT.

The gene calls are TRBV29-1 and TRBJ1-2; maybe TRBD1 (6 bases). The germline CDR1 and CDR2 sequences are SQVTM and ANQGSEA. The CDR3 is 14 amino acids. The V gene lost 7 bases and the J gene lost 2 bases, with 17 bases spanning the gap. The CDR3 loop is CSAYQGSANYGYTF. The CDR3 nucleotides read TGCAGCGCGTACCAGGGGTCAGCCAACTATGGCTACACCTTC. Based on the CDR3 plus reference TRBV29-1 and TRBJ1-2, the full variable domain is SAVISQKPSRDICQRGTSLTIQCQVDSQVTMMFWYRQQPGQSLTLIATANQGSEATYESGFVIDKFPISRPNLTFSTLTVSNMSPEDSSIYLCSAYQGSANYGYTFGSGTRLTVV.

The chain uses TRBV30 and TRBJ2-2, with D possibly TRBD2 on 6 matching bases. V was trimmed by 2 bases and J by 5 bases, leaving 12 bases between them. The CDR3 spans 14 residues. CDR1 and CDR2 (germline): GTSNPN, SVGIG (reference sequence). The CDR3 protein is CAWSRGGATGELFF. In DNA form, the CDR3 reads TGTGCCTGGAGTAGGGGCGGGGCGACCGGGGAGCTGTTTTTT.

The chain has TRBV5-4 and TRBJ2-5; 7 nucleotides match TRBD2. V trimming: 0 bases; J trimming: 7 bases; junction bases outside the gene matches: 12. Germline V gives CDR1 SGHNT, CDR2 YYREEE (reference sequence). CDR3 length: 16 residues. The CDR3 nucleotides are TGTGCCAGCAGCTTGGGGGGGGGTATCATTTTCGGGACCCAGTACTTC. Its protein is CASSLGGGIIFGTQYF. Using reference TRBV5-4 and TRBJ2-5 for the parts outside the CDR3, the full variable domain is ETGVTQSPTHLIKTRGQQVTLRCSSQSGHNTVSWYQQALGQGPQFIFQYYREEENGRGNFPPRFSGLQFPNYSSELNVNALELDDSALYLCASSLGGGIIFGTQYFGPGTRLLVL.

The CDR3 sequence: CASSRQVRQETQYF. DNA for the CDR3: TGTGCCAGTAGTAGACAGGTTCGTCAAGAGACCCAGTACTTC. This chain joins TRBV19 and TRBJ2-5; perhaps TRBD1 as D (6 bases). The CDR3 runs 14 residues. Deletions cut 4 bases from V and 2 bases from J, with 11 bases between. Germline V gene data show CDR1 as LNHDA and CDR2 as SQIVND (reference sequence).

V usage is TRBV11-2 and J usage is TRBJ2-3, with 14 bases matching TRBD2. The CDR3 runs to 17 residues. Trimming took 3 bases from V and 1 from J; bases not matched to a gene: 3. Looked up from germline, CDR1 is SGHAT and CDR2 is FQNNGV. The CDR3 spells CASSFRLAGGRTDTQYF. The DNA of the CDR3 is TGTGCCAGCAGCTTCCGACTAGCGGGAGGGCGCACAGATACGCAGTATTTT.

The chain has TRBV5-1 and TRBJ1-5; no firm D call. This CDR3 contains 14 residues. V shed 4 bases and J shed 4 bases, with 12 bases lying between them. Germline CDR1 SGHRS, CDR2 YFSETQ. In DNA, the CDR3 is TGCGCCAGCAGCCGACTCCCTGGGAATCAGCCCCAGCATTTT. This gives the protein CASSRLPGNQPQHF.

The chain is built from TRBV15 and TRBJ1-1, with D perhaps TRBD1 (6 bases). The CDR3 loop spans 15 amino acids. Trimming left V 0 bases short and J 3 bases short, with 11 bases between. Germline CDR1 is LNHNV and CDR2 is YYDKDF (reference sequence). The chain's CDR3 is CATSRERRGDTEAFF. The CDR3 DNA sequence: TGTGCCACCAGCAGAGAGCGCAGGGGCGACACTGAAGCTTTCTTT. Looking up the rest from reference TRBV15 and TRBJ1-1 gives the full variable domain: DAMVIQNPRYQVTQFGKPVTLSCSQTLNHNVMYWYQQKSSQAPKLLFHYYDKDFNNEADTPDNFQSRRPNTSFCFLDIRSPGLGDTAMYLCATSRERRGDTEAFFGQGTRLTVV.

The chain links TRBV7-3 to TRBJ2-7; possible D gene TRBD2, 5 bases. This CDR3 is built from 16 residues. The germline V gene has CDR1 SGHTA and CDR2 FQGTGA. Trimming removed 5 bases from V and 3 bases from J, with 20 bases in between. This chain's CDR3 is CASSAQTSPTDYEQYF. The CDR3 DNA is TGTGCCAGCAGCGCACAAACTAGTCCGACTGACTACGAGCAGTACTTC. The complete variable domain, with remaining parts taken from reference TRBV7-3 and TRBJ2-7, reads GAGVSQTPSNKVTEKGKYVELRCDPISGHTALYWYRQSLGQGPEFLIYFQGTGAADDSGLPNDRFFAVRPEGSVSTLKIQRTERGDSAVYLCASSAQTSPTDYEQYFGPGTRLTVT.

The CDR3 DNA sequence: TGTGCCAGCAGCCTAGGTGGGAGCTCCTACGAGCAGTACTTC. Translation: CASSLGGSSYEQYF. The chain links TRBV5-4 to TRBJ2-7; possibly TRBD2 for D (5 bases). Trimming shortened V by 4 bases and J by 0 bases, and 11 bases separated the two germline ends. Per germline, CDR1 SGHNT and CDR2 YYREEE (reference sequence). This CDR3 has 14 residues.

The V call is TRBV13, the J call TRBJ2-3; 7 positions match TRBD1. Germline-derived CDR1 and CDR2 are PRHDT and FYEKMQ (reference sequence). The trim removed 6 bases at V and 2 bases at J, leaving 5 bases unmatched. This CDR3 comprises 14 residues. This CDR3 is CASRRDSPTDTQYF. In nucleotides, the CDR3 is TGTGCCAGCAGGAGGGACAGCCCCACAGATACGCAGTATTTT.

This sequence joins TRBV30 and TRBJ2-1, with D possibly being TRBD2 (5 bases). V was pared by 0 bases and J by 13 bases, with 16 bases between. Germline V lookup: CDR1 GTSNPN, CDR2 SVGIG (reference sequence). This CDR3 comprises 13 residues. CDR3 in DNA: TGTGCCTGGAGTGTAGGAGGTGGGCCGCGACAGTTCTTC. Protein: CAWSVGGGPRQFF.

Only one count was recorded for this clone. CDR3 region: CASSLPLKSGNEQFF. The CDR3 nucleotides are TGTGCCAGCAGTCTCCCCCTAAAGTCGGGCAATGAGCAGTTCTTC. V is TRBV28 and J is TRBJ2-1; D remains unclear. Per the germline V gene, CDR1 is MDHEN and CDR2 is SYDVKM. The V end was cut by 5 bases, the J end by 6 bases, with 17 bases between. The CDR3 sequence is 15 residues long. The whole variable domain, remainder taken from reference TRBV28 and TRBJ2-1, is DVKVTQSSRYLVKRTGEKVFLECVQDMDHENMFWYRQDPGLGLRLIYFSYDVKMKEKGDIPEGYSVSREKKERFSLILESASTNQTSMYLCASSLPLKSGNEQFFGPGTRLTVL.

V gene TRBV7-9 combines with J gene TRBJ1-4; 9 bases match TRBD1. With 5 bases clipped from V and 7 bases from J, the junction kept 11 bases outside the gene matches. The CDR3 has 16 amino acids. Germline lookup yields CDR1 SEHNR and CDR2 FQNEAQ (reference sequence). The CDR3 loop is CASSQTTGGASEKLFF. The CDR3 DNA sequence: TGTGCCAGCAGCCAGACCACAGGGGGCGCGAGTGAAAAACTGTTTTTT.

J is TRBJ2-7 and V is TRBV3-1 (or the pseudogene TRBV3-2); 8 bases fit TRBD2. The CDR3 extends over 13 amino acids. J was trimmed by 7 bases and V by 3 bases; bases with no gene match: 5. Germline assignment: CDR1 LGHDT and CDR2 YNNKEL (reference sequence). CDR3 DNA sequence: TGTGCCAGCAGCCATAGGACTAGCCGGGAGCAGTACTTC. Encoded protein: CASSHRTSREQYF.

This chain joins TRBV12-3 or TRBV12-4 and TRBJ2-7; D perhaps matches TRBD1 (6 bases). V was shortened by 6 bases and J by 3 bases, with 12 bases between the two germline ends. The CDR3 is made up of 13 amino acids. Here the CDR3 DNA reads TGTGCCAGCAGGGACAGTGGCCTCTACGAGCAGTACTTC. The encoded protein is CASRDSGLYEQYF.

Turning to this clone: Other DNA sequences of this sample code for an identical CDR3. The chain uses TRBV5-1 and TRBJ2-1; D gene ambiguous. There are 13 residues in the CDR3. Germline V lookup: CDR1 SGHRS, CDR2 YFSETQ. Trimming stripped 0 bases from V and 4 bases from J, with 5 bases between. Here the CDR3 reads CASSLDLYNEQFF. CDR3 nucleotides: TGCGCCAGCAGCTTGGACTTATACAATGAGCAGTTCTTC.

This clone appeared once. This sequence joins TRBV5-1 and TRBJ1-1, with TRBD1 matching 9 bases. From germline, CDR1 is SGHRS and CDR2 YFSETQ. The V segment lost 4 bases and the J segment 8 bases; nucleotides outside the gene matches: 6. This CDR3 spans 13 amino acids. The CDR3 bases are TGCGCCAGCAGCACCTGGACAGGGGAGGAAGCTTTCTTT. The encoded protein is CASSTWTGEEAFF.

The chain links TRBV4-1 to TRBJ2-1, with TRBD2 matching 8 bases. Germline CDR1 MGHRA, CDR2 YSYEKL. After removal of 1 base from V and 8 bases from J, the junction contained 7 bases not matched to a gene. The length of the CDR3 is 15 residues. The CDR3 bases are TGCGCCAGCAGCCAAGGTTCCGGGGGGGCCCATGAGCAGTTCTTC. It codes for CASSQGSGGAHEQFF.

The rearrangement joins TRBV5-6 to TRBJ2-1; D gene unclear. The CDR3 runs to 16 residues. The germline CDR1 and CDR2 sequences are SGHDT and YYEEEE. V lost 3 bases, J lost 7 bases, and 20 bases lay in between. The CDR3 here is CASSSTLPQENNEQFF. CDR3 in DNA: TGTGCCAGCAGCTCGACATTACCTCAAGAAAATAATGAGCAGTTCTTC. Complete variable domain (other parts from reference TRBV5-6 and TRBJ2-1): DAGVTQSPTHLIKTRGQQVTLRCSPKSGHDTVSWYQQALGQGPQFIFQYYEEEERQRGNFPDRFSGHQFPNYSSELNVNALLLGDSALYLCASSSTLPQENNEQFFGPGTRLTVL.

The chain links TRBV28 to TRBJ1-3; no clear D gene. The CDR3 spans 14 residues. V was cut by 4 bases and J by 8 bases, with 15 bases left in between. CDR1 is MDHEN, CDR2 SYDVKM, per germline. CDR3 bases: TGTGCCAGCAGTTCGGGGAGTACCTTGGACACCATATATTTT. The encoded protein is CASSSGSTLDTIYF.

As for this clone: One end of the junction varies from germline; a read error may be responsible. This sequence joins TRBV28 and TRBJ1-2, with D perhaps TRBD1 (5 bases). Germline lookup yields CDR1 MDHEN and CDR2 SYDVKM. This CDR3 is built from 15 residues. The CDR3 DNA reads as TGTGCCAGCAGTTTATTCCAGGGAGGAAACTCTGGCTACACCTTC. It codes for CASSLFQGGNSGYTF.